Listed below are T cell receptor beta chains from one sample, sequenced in a study of blood T cell repertoires in COVID-19. The protocol was immunoSEQ multiplex PCR, while the TCRdb copy is restricted to in-frame clones and leaves out a portion. This sample has roughly 73,000 clones; nearly 90% occur once, and the top ten carry more than 2.5%. Specimen: peripheral blood. The receptor source for this set is a man aged 70 or older with active or convalescent COVID-19. CDR3s include the opening cysteine and the closing phenylalanine or tryptophan. D genes are given only for firm matches. A clone size is listed for some rows: how often the clone was seen (once, few, many), or a class if it is expanded.

D gene,clone size,V gene,J gene,CDR3 DNA,CDR3 protein
NA,NA,TRBV10-2,TRBJ2-7,TGCGCCAGCAGTGAACGGGGATACGAGCAGTACTTC,CASSERGYEQYF
TRBD1,once,TRBV27,TRBJ2-7,TGTGCCAGCAGTCAAAGGGACAGGGACTACGAGCAGTACTTC,CASSQRDRDYEQYF
TRBD2,NA,TRBV3-1/TRBV3-2,TRBJ2-1,TGTGCCAGCAGCCAAGATAAAGATCCGGGACTAGCGGACCGCTCCTACAATGAGCAGTTCTTC,CASSQDKDPGLADRSYNEQFF
NA,NA,TRBV7-2,TRBJ2-5,TGTGCCAGCAGCTTAGCCCCGGCGGGGACCCAGTACTTC,CASSLAPAGTQYF
TRBD1,NA,TRBV2,TRBJ1-5,TGTGCCAGCAGTCGTGACAGGGGGGATCAGCCCCAGCATTTT,CASSRDRGDQPQHF
NA,NA,TRBV3-1/TRBV3-2,TRBJ1-1,TGTGCCAGCAGCCAAGACGGGATTGGGGCTGAAGCTTTCTTT,CASSQDGIGAEAFF
NA,NA,TRBV29-1,TRBJ2-1,TGCAGCGGTGGACGCCTGGGAGGATTTAATGAGCAGTTCTTC,CSGGRLGGFNEQFF
NA,NA,TRBV5-4,TRBJ1-2,TGTGCCAGTAAACACAGGGTTAGCTATGGCTACACCTTC,CASKHRVSYGYTF
NA,NA,TRBV18,TRBJ1-2,TGTGCCAGCTCTTTACAGGTGATGAACTATGGCTACACCTTC,CASSLQVMNYGYTF
NA,NA,TRBV5-4,TRBJ2-7,TGTGCCAGCAGCTTGGAGACTAGCTCCTACGAGCAGTACTTC,CASSLETSSYEQYF
TRBD1,NA,TRBV5-4,TRBJ2-3,TGTGCCAGCAGCTTGGCCGGGACAGGGGGAGATACGCAGTATTTT,CASSLAGTGGDTQYF
TRBD1,few,TRBV7-9,TRBJ2-1,TGTGCCAGCAGCTCCCTCCCCGGGACAGGGCTTTACAATGAGCAGTTCTTC,CASSSLPGTGLYNEQFF
NA,NA,TRBV10-1,TRBJ1-1,TGCGCCAGCAGTAACAGCGGTCGGGTAGCTTTCTTT,CASSNSGRVAFF
NA,NA,TRBV19,TRBJ1-3,TGTGCCAGTAACCCTGGGGGGGCCCGGCGATCTGGAAACACCATATATTTT,CASNPGGARRSGNTIYF
TRBD1,NA,TRBV2,TRBJ1-2,TGTGCCAGCAGTGAACAGGGGGCCTATGGCTACACCTTC,CASSEQGAYGYTF
NA,once,TRBV3-1/TRBV3-2,TRBJ1-3,TGTGCCAGCAGTTACCCGCTCAGGGCGGCAGGAAACACCATATATTTT,CASSYPLRAAGNTIYF
NA,NA,TRBV28,TRBJ1-3,TGTGCCAGCAGTTCCCAGGGTGGAGGAAACACCATATATTTT,CASSSQGGGNTIYF
NA,NA,TRBV28,TRBJ1-2,TGTGCCAGCAATCTACAGGGATTCGGTGGCTACACCTTC,CASNLQGFGGYTF
TRBD2,NA,TRBV9,TRBJ2-3,TGTGCCAGCAGCGTCTCCGGGACTAGCGGGGGCACAGATACGCAGTATTTT,CASSVSGTSGGTDTQYF
NA,NA,TRBV6-2/TRBV6-3,TRBJ2-4,TGTGCCAGCAGTTATATCACGGGACAAAAAAACATTCAGTACTTC,CASSYITGQKNIQYF
NA,NA,TRBV7-2,TRBJ2-5,TGTGCCAGCAGGTCGGGACTGCTAGAGACCCAGTACTTC,CASRSGLLETQYF
TRBD2,NA,TRBV4-1,TRBJ2-1,TGCGCCAGCAGCCAAGAATGGCTAGCGGGGAACAATGAGCAGTTCTTC,CASSQEWLAGNNEQFF
NA,NA,TRBV5-1,TRBJ2-2,TGCGCCAGCAGCTCTTCGGTCGGGTCCGGGGAGCTGTTTTTT,CASSSSVGSGELFF
NA,NA,TRBV7-8,TRBJ2-7,TGTGCCAGCAGCCCGAGGACAATCCTCTACGAGCAGTACTTC,CASSPRTILYEQYF
NA,NA,TRBV5-1,TRBJ2-1,TGCGCCAGCAGCTTGGGAGGACATAGTTTACCAAGCACAGGCTACAATGAGCAGTTCTTC,CASSLGGHSLPSTGYNEQFF
TRBD2,NA,TRBV6-5,TRBJ2-5,TGTGCCAGCAGTTTTGCTAGCGGGGGGGCCCAAGAGACCCAGTACTTC,CASSFASGGAQETQYF
TRBD1,NA,TRBV7-9,TRBJ2-7,TGTGCCAGCAGCTTAAGCAGGGGGGAGCAGTACTTC,CASSLSRGEQYF
NA,few,TRBV29-1,TRBJ2-4,TGCAGCGTTGACGAGGGAAGGGACATTCAGTACTTC,CSVDEGRDIQYF
TRBD2,NA,TRBV14,TRBJ2-2,TGTGGCGGTAACGGGAGGGCCCCAACCGGGGAGCTGTTTTTT,CGGNGRAPTGELFF
TRBD2,NA,TRBV3-1/TRBV3-2,TRBJ2-3,TGTGCCAGCAGCCAGCCCGGGACTAGCGGGATGGGTACGCAGTATTTT,CASSQPGTSGMGTQYF
NA,NA,TRBV19,TRBJ2-5,TGTGCCAGTAGGCTAGGGGTTGGCGAGACCCAGTACTTC,CASRLGVGETQYF
NA,NA,TRBV3-1/TRBV3-2,TRBJ1-3,TGTGCCAGCAGCCCCCTGGGGGGGGGAAACACCATATATTTT,CASSPLGGGNTIYF
NA,NA,TRBV30,TRBJ1-1,TGTGCCTGGAGTGCCCCGGACAGAACCAACACTGAAGCTTTCTTT,CAWSAPDRTNTEAFF
NA,NA,TRBV6-2/TRBV6-3,TRBJ1-3,TGTGCCAGCAGTCTCCTCTATGGAAACACCATATATTTT,CASSLLYGNTIYF
TRBD1,NA,TRBV10-1,TRBJ1-3,TGCGCCAGCAGTACTCAGGGGGTCCCCTCTGGAAACACCATATATTTT,CASSTQGVPSGNTIYF
TRBD1,few,TRBV5-4,TRBJ1-1,TGTGCCAGCAGCTTGCCGACAGGGGGGAACACTGAAGCTTTCTTT,CASSLPTGGNTEAFF
NA,NA,TRBV2,TRBJ1-5,TGTGCCAGCAGTGAAGGTCGGACTTTCAATCAGCCCCAGCATTTT,CASSEGRTFNQPQHF
NA,NA,TRBV29-1,TRBJ1-2,TGCAGCGTTGAAGAAGGCAGGTATGGCTACACCTTC,CSVEEGRYGYTF
TRBD1,NA,TRBV10-3,TRBJ1-1,TGTGCCATCAACATGCCTGGACAGGGTAGGACTGAAGCTTTCTTT,CAINMPGQGRTEAFF
TRBD2,NA,TRBV12-3/TRBV12-4,TRBJ2-7,TGTGCCAGCAGTAGGACTAGCGGCTACGAGCAGTACTTC,CASSRTSGYEQYF
NA,NA,TRBV5-1,TRBJ1-6,TGCGCCAGCAGCGCGCGGGGCCTGAATTCACCCCTCCACTTT,CASSARGLNSPLHF
NA,few,TRBV9,TRBJ2-2,TGTGCCAGCAGCGTAGGAGGGACCGGGGAGCTGTTTTTT,CASSVGGTGELFF
NA,NA,TRBV7-2,TRBJ1-3,TGTGCCAGCAGCTTAGCTCCGGGAAACACCATATATTTT,CASSLAPGNTIYF
TRBD1,NA,TRBV6-4,TRBJ1-2,TGTGCCAGCAGTGTATCGGCCAGGGGGACAGGAGGCTACACCTTC,CASSVSARGTGGYTF
TRBD2,NA,TRBV9,TRBJ2-3,TGTGCCAGCAGCGTAGCTAGCGGGAGTACAGATACGCAGTATTTT,CASSVASGSTDTQYF
TRBD2,NA,TRBV6-5,TRBJ2-1,TGTGCCAGCAGCGTGGGGCCGGGGGGTTACAATGAGCAGTTCTTC,CASSVGPGGYNEQFF
TRBD2,NA,TRBV29-1,TRBJ2-7,TGCAGCGTTGAAAGGGAGGGCTACGAGCAGTACTTC,CSVEREGYEQYF